One sample yielded the 27 T cell receptor beta chains listed below, sequenced in a study of shared clonotypes between healthy human individuals. CD45RO-negative, CCR7-selected cells formed the naive CD8 fraction, which excluded terminally differentiated effector memory CD45RA+ cells. The repertoire was sequenced with immunoSEQ multiplex PCR; TCRdb's copy has only in-frame clones and lacks some. The table lists millions of clones, around 93% of them singletons. Sequenced input: naive CD8+ T cells from PBMCs. The source of these receptors is a man aged 18 to 35 in good health. Some clones in this sample may be carry-over from other donors' samples.

The chain carries TRBV5-6 and TRBJ2-2; D gene ambiguous. The CDR3 extends over 15 amino acids. Germline CDR1 and CDR2: SGHDT and YYEEEE. The V end was cut by 2 bases, the J end by 0 bases, with 8 bases between. CDR3 sequence: CASSFGSANTGELFF. CDR3 coding DNA: TGTGCCAGCAGCTTTGGATCCGCGAACACCGGGGAGCTGTTTTTT.

To note about this clone: Within the sample, other DNA sequences also encode this same CDR3. V is TRBV6-1 and J is TRBJ2-7; a possible D gene is TRBD1 (5 bases). Trimming took 3 bases from V and 3 from J, leaving 9 bases between them. Germline V gene sequence: CDR1 MNHNS, CDR2 SASEGT. The CDR3 is made up of 13 amino acids. The CDR3 coding sequence is TGTGCCAGCAGTGAGGGCGACAGCTACGAGCAGTACTTC. Translation: CASSEGDSYEQYF.

A note on this clone: In the same sample, other DNA sequences code for this CDR3. This chain joins TRBV4-3 and TRBJ2-5; D gene unclear. CDR1 and CDR2 (germline): LGHNA, YSLEER. V dropped 0 bases and J dropped 3 bases, with 5 bases sitting between them. CDR3 length: 13 amino acids. This CDR3 reads CASSQDREETQYF. The DNA of the CDR3 is TGCGCCAGCAGCCAAGACCGAGAAGAGACCCAGTACTTC.

Concerning this clone: Different DNA sequences within this sample yield the same CDR3. This chain links TRBV29-1 with TRBJ1-2; no clear D gene. Germline assignment: CDR1 SQVTM and CDR2 ANQGSEA. The V gene lost 6 bases and the J gene lost 5 bases, with 7 bases spanning the gap. The CDR3 length is 10 residues. CDR3 sequence (DNA): TGCAGCGTCGGCGGTTATGGCTACACCTTC. This encodes CSVGGYGYTF.

The V and J genes are TRBV5-8 and TRBJ2-1; 8 bases fit TRBD2. Germline loops: CDR1 SGHTS, CDR2 YDEGEE. The J segment lost 5 bases and the V segment lost 3 bases, leaving 1 base of the junction unmatched. This CDR3 is built from 13 residues. CDR3 bases: TGTGCCAGCAGCTGGACTAGCAACAATGAGCAGTTCTTC. The encoded protein is CASSWTSNNEQFF.

The CDR3 DNA reads TGTGCCAGCAGTGAGCGGCAGGTATTCCACGAGCAGTACTTC. It yields the protein CASSERQVFHEQYF. The rearrangement joins TRBV6-1 to TRBJ2-7; D ambiguous. This CDR3 spans 14 amino acids. CDR1 and CDR2 (germline): MNHNS, SASEGT. The ends were cut back, 3 bases at V and 5 bases at J, with 14 bases in the middle.

The V call is TRBV25-1, the J call TRBJ1-5, with D perhaps TRBD1 (5 bases). With 3 bases removed from V and 7 bases from J, the gap between germline ends came to 10 bases. The CDR3 is 13 residues long. In germline, CDR1 is MGHDK, CDR2 SYGVNS. CDR3 in DNA: TGTGCCAGCAGTGATGGGGCATGGCAGCCCCAGCATTTT. Encoded protein: CASSDGAWQPQHF.

The chain employs TRBV25-1 and TRBJ1-1; D not resolved. The CDR3 extends over 13 amino acids. V lost 4 bases and J lost 5, with 11 bases in between. Germline V gives CDR1 MGHDK, CDR2 SYGVNS. The CDR3: CASSVGLRTEAFF. CDR3 in DNA: TGTGCCAGCAGTGTAGGGCTCCGGACTGAAGCTTTCTTT.

This chain uses TRBV6-5 with TRBJ1-2; 8 bases agree with TRBD1. This CDR3 is built from 15 residues. The germline V gene encodes CDR1 MNHEY and CDR2 SVGAGI. J lost 4 bases, V lost 5 bases, and 9 bases had no gene match. The CDR3 DNA follows: TGTGCCAGCAGTACCCGGACAGGGTGGGCCTATGGCTACACCTTC. Translated: CASSTRTGWAYGYTF.

The gene calls are TRBV28 and TRBJ2-6, with 8 bases aligning to TRBD2. Germline CDR1 and CDR2: MDHEN and SYDVKM. With V trimmed by 7 bases and J by 4 bases, 12 bases remained unmatched. The CDR3 extends over 17 amino acids. The CDR3: CASIMAGGPVGANVLTF. In nucleotides, the CDR3 is TGTGCCAGCATCATGGCGGGAGGCCCCGTGGGGGCCAACGTCCTGACTTTC.

The chain carries TRBV5-1 and TRBJ1-1; 11 bases map to TRBD1. The CDR3 is 16 residues long. Looked up from germline, CDR1 is SGHRS and CDR2 is YFSETQ. The V and J ends lost 6 bases and 1 base, in that order; junction bases with no gene match: 8. CDR3 in amino acids: CASNHPGQGGNTEAFF. The CDR3 DNA is TGCGCCAGCAACCACCCGGGACAGGGGGGGAACACTGAAGCTTTCTTT.

The V and J genes are TRBV6-5 and TRBJ2-7; TRBD1 might be the D (5 bases). V lost 0 bases, J lost 6 bases, and 18 bases lay in between. There are 16 residues in the CDR3. The germline gives CDR1 MNHEY, CDR2 SVGAGI. DNA for the CDR3: TGTGCCAGCAGTTACTCGATTCAGGCAGGGATGAGCGAGCAGTACTTC. It translates to CASSYSIQAGMSEQYF.

Points on this clone: Relative to the germline gene, one junction end is altered; a read error may explain this. The gene calls are TRBV6-5 and TRBJ2-1; the D gene is possibly TRBD2 (5 bases). This CDR3 is 15 amino acids long. From germline, CDR1 is MNHEY and CDR2 SVGAGI. CDR3 bases: TGCGGCTGTTCTGTGGGAGAGGGATCCTACAATGAGCAGTTCTTC. This translates into CGCSVGEGSYNEQFF.

The chain links TRBV30 to TRBJ1-1, with D unclear. This CDR3 is built from 12 residues. CDR1 is GTSNPN and CDR2 is SVGIG in the germline V gene (reference sequence). Trimming took off 5 bases at V and 4 bases at J, with 11 bases between the two ends. In nucleotides, the CDR3 is TGTGCCTGGGAAGGCTGGGGCACTGAAGCTTTCTTT. It encodes CAWEGWGTEAFF.

The chain uses TRBV29-1 and TRBJ2-1; D gene unclear. Germline CDR1 and CDR2: SQVTM and ANQGSEA. The CDR3 is 15 residues long. Trimming removed 6 bases from V and 0 bases from J, with 15 bases in between. DNA of the CDR3: TGCAGCGTCCCGCCGCAGGCGAGCTCCTACAATGAGCAGTTCTTC. This encodes CSVPPQASSYNEQFF.

The chain recombines TRBV4-3 with TRBJ2-7; 7 positions match TRBD1. Germline CDR1 LGHNA, CDR2 YSLEER. The CDR3 loop spans 15 amino acids. Trimming at V came to 2 bases and at J to 0 bases, leaving 4 bases not matched to a gene. The CDR3 is CASSQNRGRSYEQYF. As DNA, the CDR3 is TGCGCCAGCAGCCAAAACAGGGGCCGCTCCTACGAGCAGTACTTC.

A few counts support this clone. The V and J genes are TRBV19 and TRBJ1-1; 7 bases agree with TRBD1. CDR3 length: 14 residues. With V trimmed by 5 bases and J by 5 bases, 8 bases remained unmatched. Germline values: CDR1 LNHDA, CDR2 SQIVND (reference sequence). The CDR3: CASSGSRGWTEAFF. The CDR3 DNA reads TGTGCCAGTAGTGGGTCCAGGGGGTGGACTGAAGCTTTCTTT.

This sequence joins TRBV7-3 and TRBJ1-1, with no clear D. Germline CDR1 SGHTA, CDR2 FQGTGA. The CDR3 sequence is 11 residues long. The V end was cut by 9 bases, the J end by 1 base, with 6 bases between. CDR3 region: CASRENTEAFF. In nucleotides, the CDR3 is TGTGCCAGTAGGGAGAACACTGAAGCTTTCTTT.

The chain uses TRBV6-5 and TRBJ2-7; D not resolved. V lost 1 base and J 3 bases, leaving 7 bases between the germline ends. This CDR3 region has 13 residues. Germline V gives CDR1 MNHEY, CDR2 SVGAGI. The CDR3 nucleotides read TGTGCCAGCAGTTACTTGGCCAACTACGAGCAGTACTTC. This sequence encodes CASSYLANYEQYF.

This chain uses TRBV7-3 with TRBJ1-1; TRBD1 might be the D (5 bases). V gave up 4 bases and J gave up 3 bases, with 12 bases separating them. The germline V gene encodes CDR1 SGHTA and CDR2 FQGTGA. This CDR3 is built from 14 residues. The CDR3 DNA is TGTGCCAGCAGCTCAATCGCGGGGGACACTGAAGCTTTCTTT. It specifies CASSSIAGDTEAFF.

On this clone: Other nucleotide sequences in the sample specify the same CDR3. The CDR3 nucleotides are TGTGCCAGCAGCGTAGCAGCGGGAGGGATCTACGAGCAGTACTTC. Translated: CASSVAAGGIYEQYF. The genes are TRBV9 and TRBJ2-7; TRBD2 matches at 10 bases. Germline V gene sequence: CDR1 SGDLS, CDR2 YYNGEE. This CDR3 is built from 15 residues. J lost 3 bases, V lost 0 bases, and 3 bases had no gene match.

DNA of the CDR3: TGCGCCAGCAGCCAGGGGCCTTCTGGGGCCAACGTCCTGACTTTC. Amino acid sequence: CASSQGPSGANVLTF. V usage is TRBV5-1 and J usage is TRBJ2-6; the D gene is possibly TRBD1 (6 bases). The CDR3 is 15 residues long. Germline V lookup: CDR1 SGHRS, CDR2 YFSETQ. V was shortened by 4 bases and J by 1 base, with 9 bases between the two germline ends.

V gene TRBV29-1 combines with J gene TRBJ1-2, with 7 bases matching TRBD1. V shed 5 bases and J 3 bases; nucleotides not matched to a gene: 12. Germline lookup yields CDR1 SQVTM and CDR2 ANQGSEA. This CDR3 is 15 amino acids long. CDR3 sequence: CSVFQRGTDYYGYTF. For the CDR3, the DNA is TGCAGCGTTTTCCAGCGGGGGACAGATTACTATGGCTACACCTTC.

This chain joins TRBV27 and TRBJ2-2, with 7 bases lining up with TRBD2. The germline gives CDR1 MNHEY, CDR2 SMNVEV (reference sequence). CDR3 length: 13 residues. With V trimmed by 9 bases and J by 3 bases, 4 bases remained unmatched. CDR3 region: CASSGRDTGELFF. CDR3 sequence (DNA): TGTGCCAGTAGCGGGCGTGACACCGGGGAGCTGTTTTTT.

The chain combines TRBV9 with TRBJ1-2; 9 positions match TRBD1. Germline CDR1 and CDR2: SGDLS and YYNGEE. With V trimmed by 5 bases and J by 4 bases, 6 bases remained unmatched. The CDR3 spans 14 residues. For the CDR3, the DNA is TGTGCCAGCAGGGAACAGGGGGCGGGCTATGGCTACACCTTC. Protein sequence: CASREQGAGYGYTF.

The J gene is TRBJ2-7, the V gene TRBV15; maybe TRBD1 (6 bases). Germline assignment: CDR1 LNHNV and CDR2 YYDKDF (reference sequence). V shed 0 bases and J shed 3 bases, with 18 bases lying between them. The CDR3 is 17 amino acids. Here the CDR3 reads CATSREGSGASRYEQYF. In nucleotides, the CDR3 is TGTGCCACCAGCAGAGAAGGATCAGGGGCTAGCCGCTACGAGCAGTACTTC.

This chain connects TRBV14 to TRBJ2-7; the D call may be TRBD1 or TRBD2 (5 bases each). CDR3 length: 15 residues. The germline gives CDR1 SGHDN, CDR2 FVKESK. With 3 bases removed from V and 4 bases from J, the gap between germline ends came to 16 bases. The CDR3 coding sequence is TGTGCCAGCAGCCAGGGACCTAATTCCTTATACGAGCAGTACTTC. This codes for CASSQGPNSLYEQYF.